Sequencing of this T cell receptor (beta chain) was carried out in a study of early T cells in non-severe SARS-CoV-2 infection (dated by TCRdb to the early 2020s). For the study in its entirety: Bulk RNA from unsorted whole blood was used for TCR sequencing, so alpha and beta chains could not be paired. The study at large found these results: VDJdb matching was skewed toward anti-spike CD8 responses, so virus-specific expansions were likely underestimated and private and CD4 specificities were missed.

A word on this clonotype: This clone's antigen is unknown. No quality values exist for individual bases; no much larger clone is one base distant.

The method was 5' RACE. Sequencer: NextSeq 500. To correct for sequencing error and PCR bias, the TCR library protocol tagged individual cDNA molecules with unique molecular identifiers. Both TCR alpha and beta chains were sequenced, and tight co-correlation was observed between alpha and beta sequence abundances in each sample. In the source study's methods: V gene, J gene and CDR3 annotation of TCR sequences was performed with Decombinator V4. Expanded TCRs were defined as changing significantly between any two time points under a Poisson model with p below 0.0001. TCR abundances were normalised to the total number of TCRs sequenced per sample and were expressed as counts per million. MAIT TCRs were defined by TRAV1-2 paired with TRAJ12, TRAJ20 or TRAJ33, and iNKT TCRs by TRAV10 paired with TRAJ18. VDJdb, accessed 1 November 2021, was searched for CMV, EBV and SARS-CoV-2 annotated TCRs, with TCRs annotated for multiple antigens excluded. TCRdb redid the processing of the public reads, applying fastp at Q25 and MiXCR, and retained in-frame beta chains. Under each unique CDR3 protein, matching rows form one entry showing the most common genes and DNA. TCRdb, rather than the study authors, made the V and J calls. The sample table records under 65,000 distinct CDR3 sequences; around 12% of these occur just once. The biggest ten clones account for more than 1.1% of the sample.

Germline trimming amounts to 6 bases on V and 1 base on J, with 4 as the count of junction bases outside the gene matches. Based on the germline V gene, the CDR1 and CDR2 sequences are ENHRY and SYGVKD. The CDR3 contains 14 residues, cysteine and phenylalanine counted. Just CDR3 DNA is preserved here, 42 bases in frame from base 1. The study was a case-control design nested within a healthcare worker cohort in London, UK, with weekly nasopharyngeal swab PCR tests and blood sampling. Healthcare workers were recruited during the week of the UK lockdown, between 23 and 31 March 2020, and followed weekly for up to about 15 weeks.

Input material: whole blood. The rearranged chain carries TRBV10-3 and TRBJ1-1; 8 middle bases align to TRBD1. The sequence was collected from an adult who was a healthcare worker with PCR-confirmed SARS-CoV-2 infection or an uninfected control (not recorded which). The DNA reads TGTGCCATCAGCCTGACAGGGGAGAACACTGAAGCTTTCTTT. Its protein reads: CAISLTGENTEAFF.